The 16 T cell receptor beta chains below were found in one sample sequenced in a study of T-cell reconstitution after alpha-beta-depleted transplantation in children. Researchers prepared the TCRbeta library using unique molecular identifiers, the study reports. MiXCR was run by TCRdb on the PCR reads, yielding one entry per CDR3 protein. The repertoire holds about 500,000 distinct CDR3 sequences, with 11% as singletons. The sample consisted of PBMCs, mostly from graft donor cells, taken 180 days after TCRalphabeta/CD19-depleted stem cell transplant. The receptor source for this set is a female patient under 10 years old who had a stem cell transplant for aplastic anemia, so the T cells may come from the graft donor.

This clonotype appeared a few times. The chain employs TRBV12-3 or TRBV12-4 and TRBJ1-1; 7 nucleotides match TRBD1. The trim removed 8 bases at V and 6 bases at J, leaving 6 bases unmatched. The CDR3 is 12 residues long. For the CDR3, the DNA is TGTGCCAGCCGATTCGGGACAGCTGAAGCTTTCTTT. Encoded protein: CASRFGTAEAFF.

This clonotype was counted ten times or more. The chain uses TRBV18 and TRBJ2-1; D uncertain. The germline gives CDR1 KGHSH, CDR2 LQKENI. V was pared by 5 bases and J by 12 bases, with 11 bases between. The CDR3 runs 11 residues. The CDR3 spells CASSDASGQFF. As DNA, the CDR3 is TGTGCCAGCTCAGACGCCTCCGGGCAGTTCTTC.

The chain uses TRBV30 and TRBJ2-1; 7 bases are a match to TRBD2. The germline V gene encodes CDR1 GTSNPN and CDR2 SVGIG (reference sequence). The CDR3 totals 15 residues. With V trimmed by 0 bases and J by 0 bases, 2 bases remained unmatched. The CDR3 protein is CAWSVPSGSYNEQFF. DNA of the CDR3: TGTGCCTGGAGTGTACCTAGCGGCTCCTACAATGAGCAGTTCTTC.

This clonotype was observed a few times. V usage is TRBV10-3 and J usage is TRBJ1-1; possibly TRBD1 for D (6 bases). V was clipped by 2 bases and J by 5 bases, with 12 bases between them. The germline gives CDR1 ENHRY, CDR2 SYGVKD. CDR3 size: 14 residues. The CDR3 loop reads CAISEGRGFTEAFF. In DNA form, the CDR3 reads TGTGCCATCAGTGAGGGCAGGGGATTTACTGAAGCTTTCTTT.

The chain is built from TRBV24-1 and TRBJ2-5; 9 nucleotides agree with TRBD2. The CDR3 consists of 13 residues. Germline trimming cut 9 bases from V and 2 bases from J; bases unmatched to any gene: 3. The germline V gene encodes CDR1 KGHDR and CDR2 SFDVKD. The DNA of the CDR3 is TGTGCCACCCAGCGGGGGGCTCAAGAGACCCAGTACTTC. As protein: CATQRGAQETQYF.

In its sample, this clonotype was seen a few times. The CDR3 spells CAIRVSGGTEAFF. As DNA, the CDR3 is TGTGCCATCAGGGTGAGCGGCGGCACTGAAGCTTTCTTT. The chain combines TRBV10-3 with TRBJ1-1; D ambiguous. Trimming stripped 6 bases from V and 4 bases from J, with 12 bases between. Germline V gene sequence: CDR1 ENHRY, CDR2 SYGVKD. The CDR3 extends over 13 amino acids.

This clonotype was seen many times. This chain uses TRBV4-2 with TRBJ2-4; perhaps TRBD2 as D (5 bases). Between the trimmed V and J ends, which lost 0 bases and 8 bases, there was a span of 11 bases. The CDR3 spans 14 residues. CDR1 and CDR2 from the germline V gene are LGHNA and YNFKEQ. CDR3 coding DNA: TGTGCCAGCAGCCAAGAGAAGGGAGTCGACATTCAGTACTTC. Protein product: CASSQEKGVDIQYF.

The V gene is TRBV19, the J gene TRBJ1-1, with D unclear. V was trimmed by 0 bases and J by 1 base, leaving 6 bases between them. The CDR3 totals 14 residues. Germline CDR1 reads LNHDA; CDR2 reads SQIVND (reference sequence). The CDR3 loop reads CASSIDQRNTEAFF. CDR3 nucleotide sequence: TGTGCCAGTAGTATAGATCAGCGGAACACTGAAGCTTTCTTT.

This clonotype was counted a few times. The rearrangement links TRBV27 to TRBJ2-6; no definite D call. In germline, CDR1 is MNHEY, CDR2 SMNVEV (reference sequence). The CDR3 consists of 14 residues. Trimming stripped 6 bases from V and 5 bases from J, with 11 bases between. The chain's CDR3 is CASRPPSRANVLTF. CDR3 nucleotide sequence: TGTGCCAGCAGACCCCCATCTCGGGCCAACGTCCTGACTTTC. Full variable domain (missing parts from reference TRBV27 and TRBJ2-6): EAQVTQNPRYLITVTGKKLTVTCSQNMNHEYMSWYRQDPGLGLRQIYYSMNVEVTDKGDVPEGYKVSRKEKRNFPLILESPSPNQTSLYFCASRPPSRANVLTFGAGSRLTVL.

V usage is TRBV12-3 or TRBV12-4 and J usage is TRBJ2-1, with D unclear. With 2 bases removed from V and 4 bases from J, the gap between germline ends came to 15 bases. CDR3 size: 16 residues. DNA of the CDR3: TGTGCCAGCAGTTTAAGTGTTCTGATAGCTTACAATGAGCAGTTCTTC. As protein: CASSLSVLIAYNEQFF.

This clonotype has more than one count but fewer than ten. The gene calls are TRBV7-2 and TRBJ1-6, with TRBD1 as a possible D gene (5 bases). The CDR3 length is 15 residues. Per the germline V gene, CDR1 is SGHTA and CDR2 is FQGNSA. The V gene lost 1 base and the J gene lost 5 bases, with 9 bases spanning the gap. The CDR3 is CASSLVFRDNSPLHF. The CDR3 DNA follows: TGTGCCAGCAGCTTAGTATTCAGGGATAATTCACCCCTCCACTTT.

As to this clonotype: The junction departs from germline at one end; a sequencing error may be responsible. This rearrangement joins TRBV12-5 to TRBJ2-6, with TRBD1 matching over 7 bases. Germline V gene sequence: CDR1 LGHNT, CDR2 FRNRAP. The CDR3 extends over 18 amino acids. CDR3 coding DNA: TGTGCTAGTGGTTTGGTTTCTCTCACAGGGGCCGGGGCCAACGGCCTGACTTTC. It codes for CASGLVSLTGAGANGLTF.

This clonotype was found a few times. V usage is TRBV21-1 and J usage is TRBJ2-1; the table gives TRBD1 as D, unverified against the DNA. TRBV21-1 is listed as a pseudogene. The CDR3 spans 18 residues. The CDR3 here is CASSEDRGPGSSYNEQFF. CDR3 nucleotide sequence: TGTGCCAGCAGTGAGGACAGGGGGCCCGGAAGCTCCTACAATGAGCAGTTCTTC.

This clonotype was seen many times. The chain recombines TRBV28 with TRBJ2-7; 9 bases match TRBD1. V lost 4 bases and J lost 6; bases outside the gene matches: 4. This CDR3 has 13 amino acids. Per germline, CDR1 MDHEN and CDR2 SYDVKM. This CDR3 is CASSSGQGTEQYF. The CDR3 DNA is TGTGCCAGCAGTTCCGGACAGGGGACCGAGCAGTACTTC. Together with reference TRBV28 and TRBJ2-7, the CDR3 gives the full variable domain: DVKVTQSSRYLVKRTGEKVFLECVQDMDHENMFWYRQDPGLGLRLIYFSYDVKMKEKGDIPEGYSVSREKKERFSLILESASTNQTSMYLCASSSGQGTEQYFGPGTRLTVT.

A few counts support this clonotype. CDR3 protein: CASSYSKGTDTQYF. The CDR3 coding sequence is TGTGCCAGCAGTTACTCGAAGGGCACAGATACGCAGTATTTT. The chain couples TRBV6-5 to TRBJ2-3; no definite D call. V was shortened by 0 bases and J by 1 base, with 5 bases between the two germline ends. In germline, CDR1 is MNHEY, CDR2 SVGAGI. CDR3 length: 14 residues.

This clonotype has more than one count but fewer than ten. The chain carries TRBV7-9 and TRBJ2-3, with D unresolved. Trimming took 5 bases from V and 3 from J, leaving 15 bases between them. This CDR3 region has 15 residues. Germline V CDR1 and CDR2: SEHNR, FQNEAQ (reference sequence). The CDR3 here is CASSLPVTLTDTQYF. CDR3 in DNA: TGTGCCAGCAGCCTACCGGTGACGTTGACAGATACGCAGTATTTT. Full variable domain (rest looked up from reference TRBV7-9 and TRBJ2-3): DTGVSQNPRHKITKRGQNVTFRCDPISEHNRLYWYRQTLGQGPEFLTYFQNEAQLEKSRLLSDRFSAERPKGSFSTLEIQRTEQGDSAMYLCASSLPVTLTDTQYFGPGTRLTVL.